The T cell receptor (beta chain) under discussion was sequenced for a study of Ad26.COV2.S vaccination and SARS-CoV-2 variants. In the study overall: This donor came from the COV1001 trial of Ad26.COV2.S. General study results and limits: While placebo recipients had lower spike-specific TCR breadth, vaccine recipients had more.

CDR3 length: 15 residues. V lost 4 bases to trimming and J lost 2 bases; unmatched junction nucleotides: 7. CDR1 LGHDT and CDR2 YNNKEL come from the germline V gene (reference sequence). As to treatment: over 15 received Ad26.COV2.S at low or high dose, single or two shots; roughly 5 received placebo; per-sample allocation not given. Samples came from day 63 after the first vaccine or placebo injection. An adult of 18-55 years in Boston served as donor. Generated by immunoSEQ multiplex PCR, the TCRdb table keeps only in-frame clones and is missing some. The sample records 360,000 or so clones, about nine tenths being singletons. A remark on this clone: The antigen remains unidentified.

This TCR derives from a person between 18 and 65 years old who received the Ad26.COV2.S COVID-19 vaccine or a placebo. The chain links TRBV3-1 (or the pseudogene TRBV3-2) to TRBJ2-5, with 7 nucleotides matching TRBD1. Sequenced here: peripheral blood, sampled in a trial of Ad26.COV2.S vaccine versus placebo. The chain's CDR3 is CASSPRQGPQETQYF. CDR3 bases: TGTGCCAGCAGCCCTCGACAGGGTCCACAAGAGACCCAGTACTTC.